The 2 T cell receptor beta chains below come from one sample, sequenced in a study of OX40 agonist ivuxolimab in advanced cancers. The repertoire was sequenced with immunoSEQ multiplex PCR; TCRdb's copy has only in-frame clones and lacks some. The sample gives about 47,000 clones, approximately 80% of which show up once; 2% to 3% is in the top ten. Sequencing was performed on CD4+ or CD8+ T cells sorted from blood, taken in a trial of the OX40 agonist ivuxolimab. All receptors derive from an adult with an advanced solid tumor such as melanoma, head and neck, liver or kidney cancer.

The genes are TRBV2 and TRBJ2-3; 11 positions agree with TRBD2. Germline trimming cut 5 bases from V and 10 bases from J; bases unmatched to any gene: 17. CDR1 is SNHLY, CDR2 FYNNEI, per germline. This CDR3 comprises 17 residues. The CDR3 sequence: CASSPGVAGGPRSPQYF. CDR3 coding DNA: TGTGCCAGCAGTCCCGGGGTAGCGGGGGGGCCCAGATCGCCGCAGTATTTT.

This CDR3 reads CASSVDRTVSSYEQYF. CDR3 in DNA: TGTGCCAGCAGCGTCGATAGGACAGTTAGCTCCTACGAGCAGTACTTC. The genes are TRBV2 and TRBJ2-7; D may be TRBD1 (6 bases). V dropped 6 bases and J dropped 0 bases, with 18 bases sitting between them. Looked up from germline, CDR1 is SNHLY and CDR2 is FYNNEI. The CDR3 extends over 16 amino acids. Combining the CDR3 with reference TRBV2 and TRBJ2-7 gives the whole variable domain EPEVTQTPSHQVTQMGQEVILRCVPISNHLYFYWYRQILGQKVEFLVSFYNNEISEKSEIFDDQFSVERPDGSNFTLKIRSTKLEDSAMYFCASSVDRTVSSYEQYFGPGTRLTVT.